Listed here are 26 T cell receptor beta chains from one sample, sequenced in a study of blood T cell repertoires in COVID-19. Generated by immunoSEQ multiplex PCR, the TCRdb table keeps only in-frame clones and is missing some. The data contain 250,000 or so clones, around 84% of them singletons. Sequencing input: peripheral blood. These receptors were obtained from a woman between 40 and 50 years old who had recovered from COVID-19.

The rearrangement uses TRBV24-1 and TRBJ2-2; D is perhaps TRBD1 (5 bases). The V end was cut by 0 bases, the J end by 1 base, with 11 bases between. Germline CDR1 reads KGHDR; CDR2 reads SFDVKD. The CDR3 spans 17 residues. The CDR3 DNA sequence: TGTGCCACCAGTGATTTGAGGGGAAGCAGGAACACCGGGGAGCTGTTTTTT. It encodes CATSDLRGSRNTGELFF.

This sequence joins TRBV12-5 and TRBJ2-7; perhaps TRBD2 as D (5 bases). V dropped 4 bases and J dropped 5 bases, with 15 bases sitting between them. The CDR3 length is 14 residues. Germline-derived CDR1 and CDR2 are LGHNT and FRNRAP. The CDR3 region is CASGYGTGVDEQYF. Here the CDR3 DNA reads TGTGCTAGTGGTTACGGCACCGGGGTCGACGAGCAGTACTTC.

As concerns this clone: This specimen includes other DNA sequences encoding the same CDR3. The gene calls are TRBV15 and TRBJ1-4, with 7 positions matching TRBD1. V was pared by 2 bases and J by 8 bases, with 11 bases of the junction left unmatched. Per germline, CDR1 LNHNV and CDR2 YYDKDF (reference sequence). The length of the CDR3 is 16 residues. The CDR3 DNA is TGTGCCACCAGCAGATCGGCAGGGGGTGCGGGGGAAAAACTGTTTTTT. Translating gives CATSRSAGGAGEKLFF. Based on the CDR3 plus reference TRBV15 and TRBJ1-4, the full variable domain is DAMVIQNPRYQVTQFGKPVTLSCSQTLNHNVMYWYQQKSSQAPKLLFHYYDKDFNNEADTPDNFQSRRPNTSFCFLDIRSPGLGDTAMYLCATSRSAGGAGEKLFFGSGTQLSVL.

V is TRBV5-4 and J is TRBJ2-1; 8 bases are shared with TRBD2. The junction had 4 bases not matched to a gene; V was cut back by 0 bases and J by 5 bases. The germline V gene encodes CDR1 SGHNT and CDR2 YYREEE (reference sequence). This CDR3 has 15 amino acids. The CDR3 region is CASSLGAGVNNEQFF. The CDR3 bases are TGTGCCAGCAGCTTGGGAGCGGGGGTAAACAATGAGCAGTTCTTC.

This clone was observed a single time. This rearrangement joins TRBV7-9 to TRBJ1-3; D unclear. This CDR3 region has 14 residues. From germline, CDR1 is SEHNR and CDR2 FQNEAQ (reference sequence). Trimming pared 0 bases from V and 7 bases from J, leaving 10 bases between. The CDR3 nucleotides read TGTGCCAGCAGCTTAGCTGCGGGGTGGAACACCATATATTTT. It encodes CASSLAAGWNTIYF.

This chain links TRBV29-1 with TRBJ1-5; 7 positions match TRBD1. The CDR3 contains 13 residues. Germline-derived CDR1 and CDR2 are SQVTM and ANQGSEA. J lost 5 bases, V lost 6 bases, and 7 bases had no gene match. The CDR3 reads CSVGDSQDQPQHF. Written as DNA, the CDR3 is TGCAGCGTGGGGGACAGCCAAGATCAGCCCCAGCATTTT.

The sample holds one count of this clone. The gene calls are TRBV9 and TRBJ1-4, with D uncertain. V lost 2 bases and J lost 1, with 6 bases in between. Germline loops: CDR1 SGDLS, CDR2 YYNGEE. This CDR3 is built from 14 residues. In DNA, the CDR3 is TGTGCCAGCAGCGTCGGGATAACTAATGAAAAACTGTTTTTT. Amino acid sequence: CASSVGITNEKLFF. Using reference TRBV9 and TRBJ1-4 for the parts outside the CDR3, the full variable domain is DSGVTQTPKHLITATGQRVTLRCSPRSGDLSVYWYQQSLDQGLQFLIQYYNGEERAKGNILERFSAQQFPDLHSELNLSSLELGDSALYFCASSVGITNEKLFFGSGTQLSVL.

With respect to this clone: This CDR3 is also generated by other DNA sequences in the sample. This rearrangement joins TRBV5-1 to TRBJ2-7, with D perhaps TRBD2 (6 bases). The CDR3 has 14 residues. Germline assignment: CDR1 SGHRS and CDR2 YFSETQ. Trimming left V 0 bases short and J 3 bases short, with 10 bases between. CDR3 bases: TGCGCCAGCAGCTTGGCCCCGGGGGTCTACGAGCAGTACTTC. Protein sequence: CASSLAPGVYEQYF.

V and J are TRBV18 and TRBJ2-7; tentative D call: TRBD1 (5 bases). The V and J ends lost 3 bases and 5 bases respectively, with 11 bases between them. Germline assignment: CDR1 KGHSH and CDR2 LQKENI. The CDR3 is 13 residues long. Written as DNA, the CDR3 is TGTGCCAGCTCACCCGCAGGGCGCAACGAGCAGTACTTC. Translation gives CASSPAGRNEQYF. The complete variable domain, with remaining parts taken from reference TRBV18 and TRBJ2-7, reads NAGVMQNPRHLVRRRGQEARLRCSPMKGHSHVYWYRQLPEEGLKFMVYLQKENIIDESGMPKERFSAEFPKEGPSILRIQQVVRGDSAAYFCASSPAGRNEQYFGPGTRLTVT.

The rearrangement links TRBV5-1 to TRBJ1-2; D uncertain. The CDR3 spans 18 residues. Trimming cost V 2 bases and J 0 bases, with 20 bases left between them. The germline gives CDR1 SGHRS, CDR2 YFSETQ. The CDR3: CASSFQPHLATPNYGYTF. In DNA form, the CDR3 reads TGCGCCAGCAGCTTCCAGCCTCACTTAGCAACTCCTAACTATGGCTACACCTTC.

The V call is TRBV6-1, the J call TRBJ2-7; 7 bases are shared with TRBD2. The CDR3 length is 14 residues. Trimming removed 1 base from V and 7 bases from J; junction bases left unmatched: 7. The germline V gene encodes CDR1 MNHNS and CDR2 SASEGT. CDR3 loop: CASSEGRERGEQYF. The CDR3 nucleotides read TGTGCCAGCAGTGAAGGTCGGGAGCGGGGAGAGCAGTACTTC.

This clone appeared a few times. The gene calls are TRBV11-2 and TRBJ1-4, with D uncertain. The CDR3 has 15 residues. Trimming pared 5 bases from V and 8 bases from J, leaving 18 bases between. Per the germline V gene, CDR1 is SGHAT and CDR2 is FQNNGV. The CDR3 region has the DNA TGTGCCAGCAGCCGCGGTGACCCGTCAGAAGAAAAACTGTTTTTT. Translation: CASSRGDPSEEKLFF.

The chain employs TRBV19 and TRBJ1-2; no reliable D call. CDR1 and CDR2 from the germline V gene are LNHDA and SQIVND (reference sequence). Deletions cut 5 bases from V and 1 base from J, with 5 bases between. This CDR3 has 12 amino acids. CDR3 sequence reads: CASSRSNYGYTF. CDR3 in DNA: TGTGCCAGTAGTCGGAGTAACTATGGCTACACCTTC.

V is TRBV2 and J is TRBJ2-7, with D possibly TRBD1 on 6 matching bases. Trimming took 7 bases from V and 2 from J, leaving 9 bases between them. Germline V gene lookup returns CDR1 SNHLY and CDR2 FYNNEI. CDR3 length equals 12 residues. CDR3 sequence: CASNRETYEQYF. The CDR3 region has the DNA TGTGCCAGCAACAGGGAAACCTACGAGCAGTACTTC.

The chain combines TRBV11-3 with TRBJ2-5; TRBD1 agrees at 7 bases. Germline assignment: CDR1 SGHNT and CDR2 YENEEA. This CDR3 has 15 residues. J lost 5 bases, V lost 3 bases, and 9 bases had no gene match. CDR3 sequence reads: CASSFGTVLGETQYF. CDR3 DNA: TGTGCCAGCAGCTTCGGGACAGTCCTTGGGGAGACCCAGTACTTC.

This clone was counted once. The chain uses TRBV27 and TRBJ2-1; maybe TRBD1 (6 bases). Germline V gene lookup returns CDR1 MNHEY and CDR2 SMNVEV (reference sequence). Trimming left V 5 bases short and J 3 bases short, with 17 bases between. This CDR3 contains 16 residues. Here the CDR3 DNA reads TGTGCCAGCAGTGTCGTTAGTGGGGGCCTCTACAATGAGCAGTTCTTC. Translating gives CASSVVSGGLYNEQFF.

The CDR3 DNA follows: TGCGCCAGCAGCTATGAACCGGGACAGGGTTGGGGCGAGCAGTACTTC. Amino acids: CASSYEPGQGWGEQYF. The chain combines TRBV5-1 with TRBJ2-7; 9 bases line up with TRBD1. V shed 3 bases and J 6 bases; nucleotides not matched to a gene: 13. Germline V gene data show CDR1 as SGHRS and CDR2 as YFSETQ. The CDR3 is 16 amino acids.

In this sample, this clone turned up a few times. The chain couples TRBV10-3 to TRBJ2-3; TRBD2 matches at 10 bases. With V trimmed by 11 bases and J by 2 bases, 7 bases remained unmatched. Germline CDR1 is ENHRY and CDR2 is SYGVKD. The CDR3 sequence is 14 residues long. The CDR3 sequence: CAASSGGYTDTQYF. In DNA, the CDR3 is TGTGCCGCCTCTAGCGGGGGTTACACAGATACGCAGTATTTT.

The gene calls are TRBV12-3 or TRBV12-4 and TRBJ1-1, with D perhaps TRBD1 (5 bases). The CDR3 is made up of 13 amino acids. Between the trimmed V and J ends, which lost 8 bases and 1 base, there was a span of 11 bases. The CDR3 here is CASGPTGNTEAFF. CDR3 sequence (DNA): TGTGCCAGCGGCCCTACAGGGAACACTGAAGCTTTCTTT.

The rearrangement links TRBV24-1 to TRBJ2-3; D is perhaps TRBD1 (6 bases). The V gene lost 5 bases and the J gene lost 3 bases, with 17 bases spanning the gap. The CDR3 loop spans 16 amino acids. Germline CDR1 reads KGHDR; CDR2 reads SFDVKD. DNA of the CDR3: TGTGCCACCAGTGCCCGCCGGACAGCAAATACAGATACGCAGTATTTT. It yields the protein CATSARRTANTDTQYF.

This chain links TRBV28 with TRBJ1-3, with a tentative D call TRBD1 (6 bases). CDR1 is MDHEN, CDR2 SYDVKM, per germline. V lost 7 bases and J lost 3, with 13 bases in between. The CDR3 sequence is 14 residues long. CDR3 residues: CASTLTGFGNTIYF. The CDR3 nucleotides are TGTGCCAGCACCCTCACAGGGTTTGGAAACACCATATATTTT.

This chain joins TRBV16 and TRBJ2-4; 10 bases line up with TRBD2. The V segment lost 4 bases and the J segment 8 bases; nucleotides outside the gene matches: 14. In germline, CDR1 is KGHSY, CDR2 FQNENV. The CDR3 is made up of 17 amino acids. The CDR3 reads CASSRYPSGGGGDIQYF. As DNA, the CDR3 is TGTGCCAGCAGCCGATACCCTAGCGGGGGTGGCGGAGACATTCAGTACTTC.

The V call is TRBV7-9, the J call TRBJ1-5; maybe TRBD1 (6 bases). V lost 1 base, J lost 1 base, and 11 bases lay in between. CDR1 and CDR2 from the germline V gene are SEHNR and FQNEAQ (reference sequence). The CDR3 runs 16 residues. The CDR3 loop reads CASSLGGGGSNQPQHF. DNA for the CDR3: TGTGCCAGCAGCTTAGGTGGGGGGGGCAGCAATCAGCCCCAGCATTTT.

The V gene is TRBV7-9, the J gene TRBJ1-4; the match to TRBD1 covers 7 bases. CDR1 and CDR2 (germline): SEHNR, FQNEAQ (reference sequence). The CDR3 is 12 amino acids. Germline trimming cut 5 bases from V and 8 bases from J; bases unmatched to any gene: 2. CDR3 sequence: CASSPQGEKLFF. For the CDR3, the DNA is TGTGCCAGCAGCCCACAGGGGGAAAAACTGTTTTTT.

The chain combines TRBV7-7 with TRBJ2-5; D ambiguous. The CDR3 sequence is 14 residues long. V lost 5 bases and J lost 4, with 14 bases in between. Per the germline V gene, CDR1 is SSHAT and CDR2 is FNYEAQ (reference sequence). The CDR3 bases are TGTGCCAGCAGCCTATACGGGTCCGGAGAGACCCAGTACTTC. Its translation is CASSLYGSGETQYF.

This clone was picked up a small number of times. The rearrangement links TRBV10-3 to TRBJ1-2, with a weak D call TRBD1 (5 bases). Germline V CDR1 and CDR2: ENHRY, SYGVKD. This CDR3 comprises 14 residues. Trimming removed 0 bases at V and 3 bases at J, with 8 bases between. CDR3 amino acids: CAISESQGDYGYTF. In nucleotides, the CDR3 is TGTGCCATCAGTGAGTCCCAGGGTGACTATGGCTACACCTTC.